A selection of T cell receptor beta chains follows, all from one sample in a study of blood T cell repertoires in COVID-19. Profiled with immunoSEQ multiplex PCR; TCRdb holds only in-frame clones, not every one. Here the sample spans more than 250,000 clones, about 90% being singletons. The specimen sequenced was PBMCs or T cells enriched from blood (not recorded which). These receptors were obtained from a woman aged 25 to 39 who had recovered from COVID-19. Each CDR3 is given with its conserved first and last residue. A D gene is named only where the DNA matches it firmly. Not every row has a clone size; where given, it reads once, few, many or a size class.

D	V	size	J	DNA	CDR3
.	TRBV10-3	.	TRBJ1-1	TGTGCCATCAGTGAGGTCGACACTGAAGCTTTCTTT	CAISEVDTEAFF
.	TRBV25-1	.	TRBJ2-4	TGTGCCAGCAGTGAATATGGCCAGGACATTCAGTACTTC	CASSEYGQDIQYF
.	TRBV7-2	.	TRBJ2-5	TGTGCCAGCAGCGCGGCGGGAACAAGCGGAGAGACCCAGTACTTC	CASSAAGTSGETQYF
TRBD2	TRBV13	.	TRBJ2-1	TGTGCCAGCAGCTCCTCCGGCGGGGGGACCTCCTACAATGAGCAGTTCTTC	CASSSSGGGTSYNEQFF
.	TRBV7-9	.	TRBJ2-1	TGTGCCTACCTCGCGGGGTGGGGCTCCTACAATGAGCAGTTCTTC	CAYLAGWGSYNEQFF
.	TRBV30	.	TRBJ2-2	TGTGCCTGGAGTCCCCTACCGGGACAAATCGCCGGGGAGCTGTTTTTT	CAWSPLPGQIAGELFF
.	TRBV7-2	.	TRBJ1-2	TGTGCCAGCAGCCCCTGGCGGGTGGATTTAGGCTATGGCTACACCTTC	CASSPWRVDLGYGYTF
TRBD1	TRBV12-3/TRBV12-4	.	TRBJ2-7	TGTGCCAGCCGAACAGGGGGTGAGCAGTACTTC	CASRTGGEQYF
.	TRBV3-1/TRBV3-2	.	TRBJ1-1	TGTGCCAGCAGCCACGGGGTGGAAGGAGCTTTCTTT	CASSHGVEGAFF
TRBD1	TRBV30	once	TRBJ2-1	TGTGCCTGGAGTAGGGCAGGGGGATACAATGAGCAGTTCTTC	CAWSRAGGYNEQFF
.	TRBV5-4	.	TRBJ1-4	TGTGCCAGCGGGGCGGTTAATGAAAAACTGTTTTTT	CASGAVNEKLFF
TRBD2	TRBV2	.	TRBJ2-1	TGTGCCAGCAGTCTGCGGGGGGGCCTGAACAATGAGCAGTTCTTC	CASSLRGGLNNEQFF
.	TRBV14	.	TRBJ1-1	TGTGCCAGCAGCCCCGGTTTTAGCACTGAAGCTTTCTTT	CASSPGFSTEAFF
TRBD1	TRBV2	.	TRBJ2-5	TGTGCCAGCAGTGAAAACAGGGGGCTTGTTGAGACCCAGTACTTC	CASSENRGLVETQYF
.	TRBV7-2	.	TRBJ1-6	TGTGCCAGCAGCTTAGTGGGCGGGGGCTCGGGGAATTCACCCCTCCACTTT	CASSLVGGGSGNSPLHF
.	TRBV7-9	.	TRBJ1-2	TGTGCCAGCAGCTTCCACTTGACATCAACTAACTATGGCTACACCTTC	CASSFHLTSTNYGYTF
.	TRBV7-9	.	TRBJ2-7	TGTGCCAGCAGCTTCCTATCAGGTGGGGGCACCTACGAGCAGTACTTC	CASSFLSGGGTYEQYF
.	TRBV5-1	.	TRBJ2-3	TGCGCCAGCAGCGGCCAGTCGCAGTATTTT	CASSGQSQYF
TRBD1	TRBV5-4	.	TRBJ1-1	TGTGCCAGCAGCGGAGGGGGCTACACTGAAGCTTTCTTT	CASSGGGYTEAFF
.	TRBV19	.	TRBJ1-1	TGTGCCAGTAGTAAGGTGGGCGTGGGGAACACTGAAGCTTTCTTT	CASSKVGVGNTEAFF
TRBD1	TRBV15	.	TRBJ2-7	TGTGCCACCAGCAGAGAAAAAGGGGGCTTCTACGAGCAGTACTTC	CATSREKGGFYEQYF
TRBD1	TRBV7-7	.	TRBJ2-5	TGTGCCAGCAGCCGCCGGGACAGCTTACAAGAGACCCAGTACTTC	CASSRRDSLQETQYF
.	TRBV5-6	.	TRBJ1-2	TGTGCCAGCAGCCCCTCAGCTAACTATGGCTACACCTTC	CASSPSANYGYTF
.	TRBV7-6	.	TRBJ2-3	TGTGCCAGCAGGGGGTATGGGACTCTGCAGCAGTATTTT	CASRGYGTLQQYF
.	TRBV15	.	TRBJ1-3	TGTGCCACCAGCAGAGAGATTAGGACAGCCATCTCTGGAAACACCATATATTTT	CATSREIRTAISGNTIYF
.	TRBV5-1	.	TRBJ1-1	TGCGCCAGCAGCTTGCAGGGTAACACTGAAGCTTTCTTT	CASSLQGNTEAFF
TRBD1	TRBV7-6	.	TRBJ1-3	TGTGCCAGCAGCCACCCCTATCGGACAGGGGAGTCCTCACTCTCTGGAAACACCATATATTTT	CASSHPYRTGESSLSGNTIYF
.	TRBV27	.	TRBJ2-3	TGTGCCAGCAGTCGAGACCGGGTCCATGGTACGCAGTATTTT	CASSRDRVHGTQYF
TRBD1	TRBV19	.	TRBJ1-5	TGTGCCAGTACCCTTCAGGGGGATGGCAATCAGCCCCAGCATTTT	CASTLQGDGNQPQHF
.	TRBV5-4	once	TRBJ2-5	TGTGCCAGCAGCTTGTATCTTCAGGGTGAGACCCAGTACTTC	CASSLYLQGETQYF
.	TRBV19	.	TRBJ1-1	TGTGCCAGTAGGGACAGTCTAGTCGAGAGCACTGAAGCTTTCTTT	CASRDSLVESTEAFF